The 7 T cell receptor beta chains listed next were all sequenced from one sample in a study of T cell responses to AZD1222 COVID-19 vaccine. Sequenced by immunoSEQ multiplex PCR; TCRdb stores in-frame clones only, minus some. The sample carries 90,000 to 120,000 clones, 90% to 95% recorded once. The sample consisted of peripheral blood, taken on day 0 of AZD1222 vaccination. All receptors come from an adult in good health.

The chain combines TRBV5-1 with TRBJ2-5; D is possibly TRBD1 (6 bases). The CDR3 runs to 14 residues. CDR1 SGHRS and CDR2 YFSETQ come from the germline V gene. V dropped 10 bases and J dropped 5 bases, with 21 bases sitting between them. The CDR3 spells CASTARGPRETQYF. The CDR3 nucleotides read TGCGCCTCCACGGCCAGGGGCCCCCGGGAGACCCAGTACTTC.

V usage is TRBV7-3 and J usage is TRBJ2-2; 8 bases are shared with TRBD2. After removal of 5 bases from V and 0 bases from J, the junction contained 11 bases not matched to a gene. The CDR3 totals 18 residues. CDR1 and CDR2 (germline): SGHTA, FQGTGA. CDR3 bases: TGTGCCAGCAGCCGTAGCGGGGCAGCCTACGCGAACACCGGGGAGCTGTTTTTT. This codes for CASSRSGAAYANTGELFF.

The chain links TRBV7-9 to TRBJ2-7; weak D call: TRBD2 (6 bases). The germline CDR1 and CDR2 sequences are SEHNR and FQNEAQ (reference sequence). This CDR3 comprises 14 residues. Trimming pared 1 base from V and 5 bases from J, leaving 12 bases between. CDR3 nucleotides: TGTGCCAGCAGCTTAGGTCGGGGGATGAACGAGCAGTACTTC. It encodes CASSLGRGMNEQYF.

The chain employs TRBV12-5 and TRBJ2-5, with D possibly called TRBD1 or TRBD2 (5 bases each). The CDR3 loop spans 13 amino acids. Trimming took 5 bases from V and 2 from J, leaving 9 bases between them. Per germline, CDR1 LGHNT and CDR2 FRNRAP. CDR3 loop: CASGRDEQETQYF. The CDR3 nucleotides are TGTGCTAGTGGTAGGGACGAGCAAGAGACCCAGTACTTC.

The chain couples TRBV27 to TRBJ1-6; D remains unclear. In germline, CDR1 is MNHEY, CDR2 SMNVEV (reference sequence). The CDR3 is 14 amino acids. V was trimmed by 4 bases and J by 13 bases, leaving 17 bases between them. CDR3 sequence (DNA): TGTGCCAGCAGTTCCCCCCAGCGCCCCGTGCCCCTCCACTTT. Its protein is CASSSPQRPVPLHF.

V is TRBV11-3 and J is TRBJ2-7; D not certain. CDR1 SGHNT and CDR2 YENEEA come from the germline V gene. V was shortened by 4 bases and J by 2 bases, with 12 bases between the two germline ends. The CDR3 has 14 amino acids. The CDR3 DNA is TGTGCCAGCAGCTCCCAAACTATCCCCTACGAGCAGTACTTC. Its translation: CASSSQTIPYEQYF. The whole variable domain, remainder taken from reference TRBV11-3 and TRBJ2-7, is EAGVVQSPRYKIIEKKQPVAFWCNPISGHNTLYWYLQNLGQGPELLIRYENEEAVDDSQLPKDRFSAERLKGVDSTLKIQPAELGDSAVYLCASSSQTIPYEQYFGPGTRLTVT.

The rearrangement uses TRBV2 and TRBJ1-2, with D hard to call. This CDR3 region has 13 residues. The V end lost 11 bases, the J end lost 2 bases, and 15 bases lay between the germline ends. In germline, CDR1 is SNHLY, CDR2 FYNNEI. CDR3 region: CAASIEQNYGYTF. The DNA for the CDR3 is TGTGCCGCCAGCATTGAGCAAAACTATGGCTACACCTTC.